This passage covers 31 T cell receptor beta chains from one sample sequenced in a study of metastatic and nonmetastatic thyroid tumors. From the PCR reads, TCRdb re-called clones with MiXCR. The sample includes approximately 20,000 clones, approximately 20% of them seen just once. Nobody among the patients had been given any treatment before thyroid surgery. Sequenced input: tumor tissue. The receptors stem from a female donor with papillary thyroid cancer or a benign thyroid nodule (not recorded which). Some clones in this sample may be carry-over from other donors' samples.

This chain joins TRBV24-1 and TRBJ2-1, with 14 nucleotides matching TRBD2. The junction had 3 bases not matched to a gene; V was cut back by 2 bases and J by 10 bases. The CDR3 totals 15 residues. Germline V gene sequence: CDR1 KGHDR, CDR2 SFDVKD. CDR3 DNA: TGTGCCACCAGTGATTCGGGACTAGCGGGAGACGAGCAGTTCTTC. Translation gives CATSDSGLAGDEQFF.

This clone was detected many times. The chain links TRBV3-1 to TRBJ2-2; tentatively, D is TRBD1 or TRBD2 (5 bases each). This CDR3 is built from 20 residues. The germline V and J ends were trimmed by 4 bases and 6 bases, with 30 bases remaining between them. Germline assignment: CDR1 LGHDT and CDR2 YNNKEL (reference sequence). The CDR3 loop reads CASSPSYHRTGLGLPGELFF. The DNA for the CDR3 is TGTGCCAGCAGCCCATCATATCACAGGACGGGGCTTGGTCTCCCCGGGGAGCTGTTTTTT.

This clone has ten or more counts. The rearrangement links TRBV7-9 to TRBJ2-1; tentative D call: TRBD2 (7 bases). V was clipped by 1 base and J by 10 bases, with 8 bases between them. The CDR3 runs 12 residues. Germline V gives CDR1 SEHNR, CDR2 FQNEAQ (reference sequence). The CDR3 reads CASSLGGGEQFF. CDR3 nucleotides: TGTGCCAGCAGCTTAGGGGGGGGCGAGCAGTTCTTC.

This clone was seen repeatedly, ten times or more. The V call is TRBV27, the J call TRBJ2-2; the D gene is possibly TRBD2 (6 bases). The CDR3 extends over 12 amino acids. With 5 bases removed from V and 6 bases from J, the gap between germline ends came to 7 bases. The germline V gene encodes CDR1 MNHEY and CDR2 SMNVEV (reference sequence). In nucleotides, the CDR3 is TGTGCCAGCAGTCCGGGAGCCGGGGAGCTGTTTTTT. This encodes CASSPGAGELFF.

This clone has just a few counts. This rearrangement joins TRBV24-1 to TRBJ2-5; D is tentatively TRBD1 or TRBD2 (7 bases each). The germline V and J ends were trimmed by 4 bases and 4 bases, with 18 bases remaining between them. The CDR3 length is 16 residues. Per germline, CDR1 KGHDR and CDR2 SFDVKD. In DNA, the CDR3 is TGTGCCACCAGTGACGCCCGACAGGGAGGGTCAGAGACCCAGTACTTC. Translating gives CATSDARQGGSETQYF.

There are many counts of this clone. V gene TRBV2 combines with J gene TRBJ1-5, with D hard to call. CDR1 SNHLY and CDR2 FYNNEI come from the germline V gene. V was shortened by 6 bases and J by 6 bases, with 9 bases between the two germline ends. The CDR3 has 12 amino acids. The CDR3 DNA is TGTGCCAGCAGGGCGGACGGTCAGCCCCAGCATTTT. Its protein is CASRADGQPQHF.

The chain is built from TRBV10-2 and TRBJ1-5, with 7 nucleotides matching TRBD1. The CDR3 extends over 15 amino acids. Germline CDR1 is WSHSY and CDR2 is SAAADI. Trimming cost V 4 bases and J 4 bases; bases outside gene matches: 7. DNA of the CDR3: TGCGCCAGCAGTGTAGGGACAGTAGTAAATCAGCCCCAGCATTTT. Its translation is CASSVGTVVNQPQHF.

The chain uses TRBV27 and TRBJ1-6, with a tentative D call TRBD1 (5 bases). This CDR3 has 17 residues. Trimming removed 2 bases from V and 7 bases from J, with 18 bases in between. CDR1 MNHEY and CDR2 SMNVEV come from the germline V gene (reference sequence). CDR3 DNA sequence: TGTGCCAGCAGTTTAAGGGCGCGGGGCGAAGGCAATTCACCCCTCCACTTT. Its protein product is CASSLRARGEGNSPLHF.

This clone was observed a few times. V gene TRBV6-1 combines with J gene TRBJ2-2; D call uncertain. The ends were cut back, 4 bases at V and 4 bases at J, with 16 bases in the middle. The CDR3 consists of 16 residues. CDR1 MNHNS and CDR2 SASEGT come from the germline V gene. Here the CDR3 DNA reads TGTGCCAGCAGTGCTAGGGTACCTTTAGGCACCGGGGAGCTGTTTTTT. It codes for CASSARVPLGTGELFF.

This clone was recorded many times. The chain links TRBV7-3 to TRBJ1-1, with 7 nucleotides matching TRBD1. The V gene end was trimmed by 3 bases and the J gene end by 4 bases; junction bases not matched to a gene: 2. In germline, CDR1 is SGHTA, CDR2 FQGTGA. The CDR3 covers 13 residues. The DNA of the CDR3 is TGTGCCAGCAGCTTGACAGGGACCACTGAAGCTTTCTTT. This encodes CASSLTGTTEAFF.

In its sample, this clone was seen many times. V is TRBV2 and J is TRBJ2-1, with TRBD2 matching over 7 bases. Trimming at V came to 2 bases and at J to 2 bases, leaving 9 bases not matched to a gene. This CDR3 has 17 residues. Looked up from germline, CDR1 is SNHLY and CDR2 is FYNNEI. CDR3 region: CASSELGGRAPYNEQFF. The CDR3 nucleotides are TGTGCCAGCAGTGAATTGGGAGGGCGTGCTCCCTACAATGAGCAGTTCTTC. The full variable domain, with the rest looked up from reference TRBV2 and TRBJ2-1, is EPEVTQTPSHQVTQMGQEVILRCVPISNHLYFYWYRQILGQKVEFLVSFYNNEISEKSEIFDDQFSVERPDGSNFTLKIRSTKLEDSAMYFCASSELGGRAPYNEQFFGPGTRLTVL.

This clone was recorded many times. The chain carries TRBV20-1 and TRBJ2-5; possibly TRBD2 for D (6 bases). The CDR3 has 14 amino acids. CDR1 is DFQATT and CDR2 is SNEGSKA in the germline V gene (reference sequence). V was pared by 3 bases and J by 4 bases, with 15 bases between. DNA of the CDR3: TGCAGTGCTAGCAGGGTCGAACTAGCAGAGACCCAGTACTTC. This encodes CSASRVELAETQYF.

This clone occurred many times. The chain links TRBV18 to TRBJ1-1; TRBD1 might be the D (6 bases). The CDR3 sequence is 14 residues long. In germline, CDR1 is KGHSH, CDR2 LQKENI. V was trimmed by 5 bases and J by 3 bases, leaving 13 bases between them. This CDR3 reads CASSIGGADTEAFF. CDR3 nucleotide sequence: TGTGCCAGCTCAATCGGGGGCGCCGACACTGAAGCTTTCTTT.

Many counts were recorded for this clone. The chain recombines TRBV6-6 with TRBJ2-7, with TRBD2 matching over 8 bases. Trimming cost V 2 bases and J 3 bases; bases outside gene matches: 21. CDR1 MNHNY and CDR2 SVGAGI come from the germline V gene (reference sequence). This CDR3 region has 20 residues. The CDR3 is CASSYALFQGPGLGFYEQYF. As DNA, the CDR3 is TGTGCCAGCAGTTACGCCCTTTTTCAGGGTCCGGGACTAGGTTTCTACGAGCAGTACTTC.

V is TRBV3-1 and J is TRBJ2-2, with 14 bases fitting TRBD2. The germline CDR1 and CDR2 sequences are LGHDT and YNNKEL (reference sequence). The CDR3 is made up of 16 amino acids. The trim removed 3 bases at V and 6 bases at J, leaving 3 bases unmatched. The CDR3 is CASSQGLAGAAGELFF. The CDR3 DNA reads TGTGCCAGCAGCCAGGGACTAGCGGGAGCTGCCGGGGAGCTGTTTTTT.

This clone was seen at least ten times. CDR3 sequence reads: CASSPSRTSGSSYNEQFF. CDR3 bases: TGTGCCAGCAGCCCTAGTCGGACTAGCGGAAGCTCCTACAATGAGCAGTTCTTC. The V and J genes are TRBV7-3 and TRBJ2-1; the match to TRBD2 covers 10 bases. Trimming at V came to 5 bases and at J to 0 bases, leaving 10 bases not matched to a gene. CDR3 length: 18 residues. From germline, CDR1 is SGHTA and CDR2 FQGTGA.

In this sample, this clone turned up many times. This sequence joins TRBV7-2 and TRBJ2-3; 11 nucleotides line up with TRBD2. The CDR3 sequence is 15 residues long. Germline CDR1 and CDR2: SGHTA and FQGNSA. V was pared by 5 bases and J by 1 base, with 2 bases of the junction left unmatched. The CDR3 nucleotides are TGTGCCAGCAGCCCACTAGCGGGAGGCACAGATACGCAGTATTTT. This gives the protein CASSPLAGGTDTQYF.

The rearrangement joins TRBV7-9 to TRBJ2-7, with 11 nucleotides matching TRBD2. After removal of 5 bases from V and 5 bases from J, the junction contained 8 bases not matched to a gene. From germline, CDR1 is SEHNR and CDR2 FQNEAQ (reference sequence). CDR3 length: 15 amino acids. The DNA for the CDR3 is TGTGCCAGCAGCGTACTAGCGGGAGTATCCGACGAGCAGTACTTC. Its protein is CASSVLAGVSDEQYF.

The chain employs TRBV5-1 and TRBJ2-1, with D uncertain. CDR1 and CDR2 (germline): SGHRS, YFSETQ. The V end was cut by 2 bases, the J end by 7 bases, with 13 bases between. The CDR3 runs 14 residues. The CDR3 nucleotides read TGCGCCAGCAGCTTCTCCCCTCCTAGAAATGAGCAGTTCTTC. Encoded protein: CASSFSPPRNEQFF.

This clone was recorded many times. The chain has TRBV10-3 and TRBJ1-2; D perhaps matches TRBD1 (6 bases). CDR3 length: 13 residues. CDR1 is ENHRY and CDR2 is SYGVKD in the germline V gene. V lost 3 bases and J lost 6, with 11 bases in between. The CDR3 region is CAISEDRWDGYTF. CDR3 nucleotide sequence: TGTGCCATCAGTGAAGACAGGTGGGATGGCTACACCTTC.

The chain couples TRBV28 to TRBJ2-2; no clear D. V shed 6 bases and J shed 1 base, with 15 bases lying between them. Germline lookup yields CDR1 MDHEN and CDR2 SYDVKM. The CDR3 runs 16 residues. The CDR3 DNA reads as TGTGCCAGCAGCCCCCCGCCGCGGTTGAACACCGGGGAGCTGTTTTTT. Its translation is CASSPPPRLNTGELFF.

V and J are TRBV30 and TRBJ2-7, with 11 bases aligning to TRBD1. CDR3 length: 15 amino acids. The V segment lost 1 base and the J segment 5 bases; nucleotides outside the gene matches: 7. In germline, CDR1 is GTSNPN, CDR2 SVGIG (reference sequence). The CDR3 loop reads CAWSAGTGGMDEQYF. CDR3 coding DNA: TGTGCCTGGAGTGCCGGGACAGGGGGTATGGACGAGCAGTACTTC.

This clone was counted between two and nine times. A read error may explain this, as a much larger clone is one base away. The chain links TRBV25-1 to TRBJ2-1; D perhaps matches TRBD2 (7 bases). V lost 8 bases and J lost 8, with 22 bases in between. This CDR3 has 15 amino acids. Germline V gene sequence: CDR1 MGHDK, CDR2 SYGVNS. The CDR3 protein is CASGGAGLSSDEQFF. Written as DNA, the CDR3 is TGTGCCAGCGGGGGGGCAGGGCTATCGTCGGATGAGCAGTTCTTC.

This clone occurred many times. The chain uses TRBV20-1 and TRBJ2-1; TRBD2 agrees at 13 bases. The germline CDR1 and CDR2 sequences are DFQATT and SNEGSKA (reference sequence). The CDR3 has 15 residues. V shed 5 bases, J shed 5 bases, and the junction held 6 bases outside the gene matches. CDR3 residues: CSASAGTSGNNEQFF. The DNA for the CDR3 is TGCAGTGCTTCAGCCGGGACTAGCGGGAACAATGAGCAGTTCTTC.

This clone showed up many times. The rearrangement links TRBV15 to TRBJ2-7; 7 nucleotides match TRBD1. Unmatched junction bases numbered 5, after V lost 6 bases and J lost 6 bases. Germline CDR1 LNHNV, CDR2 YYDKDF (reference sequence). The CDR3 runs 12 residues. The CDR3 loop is CATSQGVGEQYF. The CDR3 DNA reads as TGTGCCACCAGTCAGGGGGTAGGCGAGCAGTACTTC.

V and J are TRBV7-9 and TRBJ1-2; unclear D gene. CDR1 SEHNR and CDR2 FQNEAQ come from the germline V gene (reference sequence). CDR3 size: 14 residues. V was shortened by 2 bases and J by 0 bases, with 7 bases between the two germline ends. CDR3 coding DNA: TGTGCCAGCAGCTTAACCGCTACTAACTATGGCTACACCTTC. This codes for CASSLTATNYGYTF.

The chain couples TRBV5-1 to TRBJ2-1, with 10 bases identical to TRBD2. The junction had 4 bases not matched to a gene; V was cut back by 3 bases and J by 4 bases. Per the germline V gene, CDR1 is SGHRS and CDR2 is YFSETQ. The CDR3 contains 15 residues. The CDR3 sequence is CASSYRTSGYNEQFF. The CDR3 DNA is TGCGCCAGCAGCTACAGGACTAGCGGTTACAATGAGCAGTTCTTC.

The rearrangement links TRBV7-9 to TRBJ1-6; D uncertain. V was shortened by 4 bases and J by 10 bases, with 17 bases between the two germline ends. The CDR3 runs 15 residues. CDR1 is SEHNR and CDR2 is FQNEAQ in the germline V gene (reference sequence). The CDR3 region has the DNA TGTGCCAGCAGCTCCAGCCGGGCCCCGGGGTCACCCCTCCACTTT. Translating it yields CASSSSRAPGSPLHF.

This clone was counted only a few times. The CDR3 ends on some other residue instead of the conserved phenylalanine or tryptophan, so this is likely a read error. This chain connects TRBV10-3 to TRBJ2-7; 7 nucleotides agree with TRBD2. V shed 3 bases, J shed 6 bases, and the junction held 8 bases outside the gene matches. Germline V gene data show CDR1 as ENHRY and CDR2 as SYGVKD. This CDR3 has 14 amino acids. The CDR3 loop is CAISEGGRAFEQYL. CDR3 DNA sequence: TGTGCCATCAGTGAAGGTGGGAGGGCTTTCGAGCAGTACCTC.

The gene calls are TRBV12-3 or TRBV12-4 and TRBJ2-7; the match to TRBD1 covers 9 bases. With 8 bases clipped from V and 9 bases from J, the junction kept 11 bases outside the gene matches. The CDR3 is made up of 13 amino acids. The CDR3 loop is CASSNGQGQVQYF. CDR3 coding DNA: TGTGCCAGCTCCAACGGACAGGGGCAAGTGCAGTACTTC.

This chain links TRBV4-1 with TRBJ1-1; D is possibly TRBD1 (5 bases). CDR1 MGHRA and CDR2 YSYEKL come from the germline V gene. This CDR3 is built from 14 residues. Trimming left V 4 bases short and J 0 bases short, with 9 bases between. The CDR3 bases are TGCGCCAGCAGCCCCTTGACAGTGAACACTGAAGCTTTCTTT. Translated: CASSPLTVNTEAFF.